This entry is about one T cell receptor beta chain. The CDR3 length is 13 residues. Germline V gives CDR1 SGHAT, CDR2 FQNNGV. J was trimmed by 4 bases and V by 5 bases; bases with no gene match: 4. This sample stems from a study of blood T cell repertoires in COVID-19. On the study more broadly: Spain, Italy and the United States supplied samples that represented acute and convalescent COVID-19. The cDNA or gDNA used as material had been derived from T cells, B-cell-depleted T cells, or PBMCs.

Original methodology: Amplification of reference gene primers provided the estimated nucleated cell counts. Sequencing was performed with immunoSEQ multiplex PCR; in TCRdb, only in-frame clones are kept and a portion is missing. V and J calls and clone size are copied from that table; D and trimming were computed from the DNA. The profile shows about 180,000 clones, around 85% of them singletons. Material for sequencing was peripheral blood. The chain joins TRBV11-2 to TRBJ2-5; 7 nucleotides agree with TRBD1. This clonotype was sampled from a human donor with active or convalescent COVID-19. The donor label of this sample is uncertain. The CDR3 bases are TGTGCCAGCAGCCTGGGACAGAGAGAGACCCAGTACTTC. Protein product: CASSLGQRETQYF.